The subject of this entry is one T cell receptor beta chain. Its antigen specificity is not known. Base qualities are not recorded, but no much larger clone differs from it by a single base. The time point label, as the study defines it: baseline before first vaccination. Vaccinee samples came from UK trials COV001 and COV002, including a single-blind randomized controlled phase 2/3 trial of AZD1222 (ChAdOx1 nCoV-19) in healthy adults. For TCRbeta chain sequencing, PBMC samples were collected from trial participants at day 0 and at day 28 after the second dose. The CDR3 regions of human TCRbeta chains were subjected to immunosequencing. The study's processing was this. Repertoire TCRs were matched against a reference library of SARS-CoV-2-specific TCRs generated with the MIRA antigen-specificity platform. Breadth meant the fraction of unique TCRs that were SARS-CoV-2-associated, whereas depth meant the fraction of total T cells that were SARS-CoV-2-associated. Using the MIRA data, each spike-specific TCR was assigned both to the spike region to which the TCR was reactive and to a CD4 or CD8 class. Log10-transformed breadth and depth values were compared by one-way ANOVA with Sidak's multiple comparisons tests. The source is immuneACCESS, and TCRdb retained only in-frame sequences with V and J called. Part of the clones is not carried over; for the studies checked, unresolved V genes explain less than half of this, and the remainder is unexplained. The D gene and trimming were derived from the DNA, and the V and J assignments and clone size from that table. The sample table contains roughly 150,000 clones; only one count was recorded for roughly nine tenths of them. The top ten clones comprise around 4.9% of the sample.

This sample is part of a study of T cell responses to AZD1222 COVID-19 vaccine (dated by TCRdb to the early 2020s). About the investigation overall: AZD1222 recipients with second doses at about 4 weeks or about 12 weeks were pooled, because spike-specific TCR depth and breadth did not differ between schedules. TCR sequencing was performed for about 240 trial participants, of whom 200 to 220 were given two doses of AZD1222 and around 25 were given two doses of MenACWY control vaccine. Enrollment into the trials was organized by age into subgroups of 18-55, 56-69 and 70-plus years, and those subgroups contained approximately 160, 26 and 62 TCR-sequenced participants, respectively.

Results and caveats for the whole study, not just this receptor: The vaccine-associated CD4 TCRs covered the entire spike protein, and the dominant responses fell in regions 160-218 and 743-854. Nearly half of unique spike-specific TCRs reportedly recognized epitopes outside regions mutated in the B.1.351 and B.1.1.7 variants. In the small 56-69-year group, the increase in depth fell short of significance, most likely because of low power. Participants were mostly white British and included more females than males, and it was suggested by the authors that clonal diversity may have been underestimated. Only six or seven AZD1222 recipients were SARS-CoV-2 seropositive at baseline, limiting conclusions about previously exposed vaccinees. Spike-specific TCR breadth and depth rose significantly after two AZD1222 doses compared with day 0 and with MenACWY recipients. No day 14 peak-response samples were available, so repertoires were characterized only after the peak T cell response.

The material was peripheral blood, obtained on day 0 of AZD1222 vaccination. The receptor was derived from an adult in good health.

The CDR3 has the sequence CASHRGGQGNTIYF. The nucleotide sequence reads TGTGCCAGCCACCGTGGGGGGCAGGGAAACACCATATATTTT. This receptor chain uses TRBV7-8 and TRBJ1-3; the D segment could be TRBD1, given 6 matching bases. CDR1 and CDR2 are read off the germline V gene as SGHVS and FQNEAQ. V sheds 8 bases and J sheds 4 bases, leaving 15 bases between their ends. The CDR3 holds 14 amino acids from the cysteine to the phenylalanine. Only the CDR3 DNA stays, 42 bases, in frame from base 1. With all but the CDR3 taken from the reference TRBV7-8 and TRBJ1-3 genes, the full variable domain is: GAGVSQSPRYKVAKRGQDVALRCDPISGHVSLFWYQQALGQGPEFLTYFQNEAQLDKSGLPSDRFFAERPEGSVSTLKIQRTQQEDSAVYLCASHRGGQGNTIYFGEGSWLTVV.